The T cell receptor beta chain under discussion was sequenced for a study of shared clonotypes between healthy human individuals. General observations from the study: A generally larger estimated richness was seen in naive subsets than in memory subsets.

Worth noting for this clone: The target antigen is unknown.

TCRdb's table, derived via immunoSEQ multiplex PCR, lists solely in-frame clones and lacks some. Here the sample spans about 580,000 clones, roughly 98% being singletons. Naive CD8 cells lacked CD45RO and underwent positive selection for CCR7, leaving out terminally differentiated effector memory CD45RA+ cells. CDR1 is SGHRS, CDR2 YFSETQ, per germline. The CDR3 contains 16 residues. The V gene lost 4 bases and the J gene lost 0 bases, with 16 bases spanning the gap. The sequence derives from a man aged 30-40 years in good health. The chain recombines TRBV5-1 with TRBJ2-5, with D possibly being TRBD2 (6 bases). The material sequenced was naive CD8+ T cells sorted from blood. This CDR3 reads CASSAAGQQYQETQYF. DNA for the CDR3: TGCGCCAGCAGCGCGGCGGGGCAGCAGTACCAAGAGACCCAGTACTTC.